A single sample gave rise to the 21 T cell receptor beta chains below, sequenced in a study of untreated major depressive disorder. Assay used: immunoSEQ multiplex PCR; TCRdb lists only in-frame clones, some missing. The table lists about 21,000 clones, roughly 90% of them singletons. Source material: CD4+ T cells from PBMCs. The origin of the receptors is a woman in her thirties or forties in good health.

This sequence joins TRBV10-3 and TRBJ2-2; 11 bases are a match to TRBD1. Unmatched junction bases numbered 1, after V lost 4 bases and J lost 6 bases. Germline V gene lookup returns CDR1 ENHRY and CDR2 SYGVKD. The CDR3 has 14 residues. The CDR3 loop reads CAISGTGGPGELFF. DNA for the CDR3: TGTGCCATCAGTGGGACAGGGGGCCCCGGGGAGCTGTTTTTT.

The rearrangement uses TRBV11-2 and TRBJ2-1; 9 bases match TRBD1. J lost 8 bases, V lost 4 bases, and 9 bases had no gene match. The CDR3 consists of 15 residues. Germline V gene lookup returns CDR1 SGHAT and CDR2 FQNNGV. CDR3 sequence reads: CASSSSDRGDYEQFF. For the CDR3, the DNA is TGTGCCAGCAGCTCGTCGGACAGGGGCGATTATGAGCAGTTCTTC.

The chain links TRBV28 to TRBJ2-5, with unresolved D. The V gene lost 2 bases and the J gene lost 5 bases, with 9 bases spanning the gap. The CDR3 contains 13 residues. CDR1 and CDR2 (germline): MDHEN, SYDVKM. The CDR3 DNA is TGTGCCAGCAGTTTACCCCAGAGGGAGACCCAGTACTTC. This gives the protein CASSLPQRETQYF. The variable domain in full, with the rest retrieved from reference TRBV28 and TRBJ2-5, is DVKVTQSSRYLVKRTGEKVFLECVQDMDHENMFWYRQDPGLGLRLIYFSYDVKMKEKGDIPEGYSVSREKKERFSLILESASTNQTSMYLCASSLPQRETQYFGPGTRLLVL.

This chain uses TRBV7-2 with TRBJ1-1, with D unresolved. This CDR3 has 13 residues. Germline V gene lookup returns CDR1 SGHTA and CDR2 FQGNSA. Between the trimmed V and J ends, which lost 3 bases and 10 bases, there was a span of 15 bases. DNA of the CDR3: TGTGCCAGCAGCTTTCGGGAAGGAGGTGCAGCTTTCTTT. It translates to CASSFREGGAAFF.

This sequence joins TRBV5-1 and TRBJ2-1; 7 bases are shared with TRBD2. CDR3 length: 13 amino acids. Germline lookup yields CDR1 SGHRS and CDR2 YFSETQ. CDR3 residues: CASAPSGNNEQFF. The CDR3 DNA is TGCGCGAGCGCACCTAGCGGTAACAATGAGCAGTTCTTC.

This chain uses TRBV28 with TRBJ1-2, with TRBD1 matching 8 bases. V was clipped by 6 bases and J by 8 bases; unmatched bases: 11. CDR3 size: 14 residues. Germline CDR1 and CDR2: MDHEN and SYDVKM. CDR3 protein: CASSSPRGPGGYTF. The CDR3 nucleotides are TGTGCCAGCAGCTCACCCAGGGGGCCCGGAGGCTACACCTTC.

The chain is built from TRBV5-1 and TRBJ2-7, with D possibly matching TRBD1 (5 bases). The CDR3 extends over 13 amino acids. V dropped 2 bases and J dropped 5 bases, with 11 bases sitting between them. Germline V gives CDR1 SGHRS, CDR2 YFSETQ. The DNA of the CDR3 is TGCGCCAGCAGCTTATCGCCAGGGAACGAGCAGTACGTC. It encodes CASSLSPGNEQYV.

This clone was recorded once. The chain links TRBV19 to TRBJ2-4; 9 bases fit TRBD1. This CDR3 has 14 residues. The germline gives CDR1 LNHDA, CDR2 SQIVND (reference sequence). Losses at the gene ends were 10 bases for V and 6 bases for J; bases not matched to a gene: 10. As DNA, the CDR3 is TGTGCCACTACCGGACAGGGGAGGTCAAACATTCAGTACTTC. This translates into CATTGQGRSNIQYF.

The chain links TRBV4-2 to TRBJ1-4; the D gene is possibly TRBD1 (6 bases). This CDR3 spans 14 amino acids. The V gene lost 4 bases and the J gene lost 8 bases, with 14 bases spanning the gap. CDR1 is LGHNA, CDR2 YNFKEQ, per germline. CDR3 sequence (DNA): TGTGCCAGCAGCCGTGAGGGGGGCGGCGAAAAACTGTTTTTT. Amino acid sequence: CASSREGGGEKLFF.

The V gene is TRBV27, the J gene TRBJ2-3; 10 bases map to TRBD2. Germline CDR1 and CDR2: MNHEY and SMNVEV (reference sequence). The CDR3 covers 20 residues. J was trimmed by 4 bases and V by 6 bases; bases with no gene match: 22. CDR3 in amino acids: CASSSTGLAVGSVLPDTQYF. DNA for the CDR3: TGTGCCAGCAGCTCCACCGGACTAGCGGTCGGGTCGGTCCTCCCAGATACGCAGTATTTT.

The gene calls are TRBV9 and TRBJ1-3; D is perhaps TRBD1 (5 bases). The CDR3 covers 16 residues. With 0 bases removed from V and 0 bases from J, the gap between germline ends came to 10 bases. CDR1 is SGDLS, CDR2 YYNGEE, per germline. CDR3 in DNA: TGTGCCAGCAGCGTAGACGAGGGGAGCTCTGGAAACACCATATATTTT. Protein sequence: CASSVDEGSSGNTIYF.

The rearrangement joins TRBV11-2 to TRBJ2-7; D not certain. Trimming removed 5 bases from V and 0 bases from J, with 2 bases in between. The CDR3 sequence is 11 residues long. CDR1 and CDR2 (germline): SGHAT, FQNNGV. The CDR3 protein is CASSASYEQYF. The DNA for the CDR3 is TGTGCCAGCAGCGCCTCCTACGAGCAGTACTTC.

The chain joins TRBV2 to TRBJ1-2, with D hard to call. Trimming left V 3 bases short and J 8 bases short, with 13 bases between. The CDR3 consists of 13 residues. Germline V lookup: CDR1 SNHLY, CDR2 FYNNEI. The CDR3 here is CASSDTGIRGYTF. The CDR3 region has the DNA TGTGCCAGCAGTGATACGGGGATCCGGGGCTACACCTTC.

The gene calls are TRBV30 and TRBJ1-1, with D hard to call. V lost 2 bases and J 4 bases, leaving 17 bases between the germline ends. Germline values: CDR1 GTSNPN, CDR2 SVGIG (reference sequence). This CDR3 contains 15 residues. CDR3 amino acids: CAWSIEGRVATEAFF. The CDR3 region has the DNA TGTGCCTGGAGTATAGAAGGTCGCGTTGCCACTGAAGCTTTCTTT.

V is TRBV7-2 and J is TRBJ2-3; tentatively, D is TRBD2 (7 bases). The CDR3 extends over 15 amino acids. The ends were cut back, 5 bases at V and 3 bases at J, with 15 bases in the middle. Germline V gene sequence: CDR1 SGHTA, CDR2 FQGNSA. In DNA form, the CDR3 reads TGTGCCAGCAGCACTTCAGAGGGGGGGACAGATACGCAGTATTTT. It specifies CASSTSEGGTDTQYF.

In its sample, this clone was seen once. CDR3 sequence: CASSWNRDWQNNEQFF. DNA of the CDR3: TGTGCCAGCAGCTGGAACCGGGACTGGCAAAACAATGAGCAGTTCTTC. The chain has TRBV7-8 and TRBJ2-1; D might be TRBD2 (6 bases). There are 16 residues in the CDR3. Germline V CDR1 and CDR2: SGHVS, FQNEAQ. V was cut by 4 bases and J by 5 bases, with 18 bases left in between.

The chain combines TRBV4-1 with TRBJ1-1; D ambiguous. Trimming took off 2 bases at V and 4 bases at J, with 17 bases between the two ends. Germline CDR1 is MGHRA and CDR2 is YSYEKL. The CDR3 consists of 16 residues. CDR3 nucleotide sequence: TGCGCCAGCAGCCAACGACGGGCTAAGGAGGGCACTGAAGCTTTCTTT. Amino acids: CASSQRRAKEGTEAFF.

The chain joins TRBV29-1 to TRBJ1-2; D is unresolved. Germline assignment: CDR1 SQVTM and CDR2 ANQGSEA. This CDR3 comprises 11 residues. V was clipped by 7 bases and J by 3 bases, with 9 bases between them. CDR3 sequence (DNA): TGCAGCGGGGGAGAGGACTATGGCTACACCTTC. This sequence encodes CSGGEDYGYTF.

V is TRBV25-1 and J is TRBJ1-4; 7 positions agree with TRBD1. Losses at the gene ends were 3 bases for V and 3 bases for J; bases not matched to a gene: 7. CDR1 is MGHDK and CDR2 is SYGVNS in the germline V gene. The CDR3 runs 16 residues. The CDR3 region has the DNA TGTGCCAGCAGTGACACTTACAGGGGTGCTAATGAAAAACTGTTTTTT. Translating gives CASSDTYRGANEKLFF.

This clone came up a few times. V usage is TRBV5-1 and J usage is TRBJ1-4; D is uncertain. Trimming took 6 bases from V and 5 from J, leaving 14 bases between them. The CDR3 sequence is 14 residues long. Germline values: CDR1 SGHRS, CDR2 YFSETQ. The CDR3 reads CASKVGPANEKLFF. The CDR3 nucleotides read TGCGCCAGCAAAGTAGGACCGGCGAATGAAAAACTGTTTTTT. Variable domain in full (rest from reference TRBV5-1 and TRBJ1-4): KAGVTQTPRYLIKTRGQQVTLSCSPISGHRSVSWYQQTPGQGLQFLFEYFSETQRNKGNFPGRFSGRQFSNSRSEMNVSTLELGDSALYLCASKVGPANEKLFFGSGTQLSVL.

This clone appeared a single time. The V gene is TRBV4-1, the J gene TRBJ2-5; 14 bases agree with TRBD2. The germline gives CDR1 MGHRA, CDR2 YSYEKL. V lost 1 base and J lost 11; bases outside the gene matches: 15. This CDR3 region has 18 residues. The CDR3 coding sequence is TGCGCCAGCAGCCAAGTTTTCCGGACTAGCGGGAGGATTCGGGAGCAGTACTTC. This translates into CASSQVFRTSGRIREQYF.